This TCR beta chain originates from a study of PD-1 blockade in mismatch repair-deficient tumors. Per the germline V gene, CDR1 is MNHEY and CDR2 is SVGAGI. The CDR3 runs to 13 residues. Trimming pared 4 bases from V and 3 bases from J, leaving 10 bases between. Clones were sequenced by immunoSEQ multiplex PCR, and TCRdb holds only the in-frame ones, with some missing. The sample has approximately 50,000 clones; approximately 78% are singletons. This specimen consisted of peripheral blood, obtained 4 weeks after starting pembrolizumab. The rearrangement uses TRBV6-5 and TRBJ2-7, with D unresolved. This receptor was obtained from an adult with mismatch repair-deficient cancer. CDR3 sequence (DNA): TGTGCCAGCAGTTCGAACCCCCTCTACGAGCAGTACTTC. It codes for CASSSNPLYEQYF.